This record covers a single TCR beta chain. Its antigen is unidentified. The J segment lost 7 bases and the V segment lost 5 bases, leaving 6 bases of the junction unmatched. Germline V gives CDR1 MDHEN, CDR2 SYDVKM. The CDR3 extends over 16 amino acids. The donors were part of the 120-subject validation cohort, which stood apart from the 666-subject first cohort. This entry comes from a study of cytomegalovirus exposure and HLA in healthy donors. The overall study: It was reported in a later analysis that the 95 to 150 validation repertoires used the same platform as the 500 to 700 first-cohort repertoires. Study results and caveats: Researchers catalogued roughly 170 TCR beta chains as cytomegalovirus-associated. Three of the chains that were CMV-associated were confirmed in vitro to be specific for CMV antigens.

Sequencing was performed with immunoSEQ multiplex PCR; in TCRdb, only in-frame clones are kept and a portion is missing. The sample has under 200,000 clones, approximately 88% seen once. The J gene is TRBJ2-2, the V gene TRBV28, with 14 bases identical to TRBD2. This clonotype was obtained from a young man in good health and CMV-seropositive. The sample consisted of PBMCs. CDR3 in DNA: TGTGCCAGCAGTCGACTAGCGGGAGGGCCAGGCGGGGAGCTGTTTTTT. Encoded protein: CASSRLAGGPGGELFF.